This T cell receptor beta chain was captured by sequencing in a study of T cells in Graves' hyperthyroidism and ophthalmopathy. General observations from the study: Most thyroid clonotypes with frequency above 0.001 were detected in blood.

Regions amplified from RNA transcripts were the TCR beta CDR3 regions. An initial round of RT-PCR targeting the TCR CDR3 relied on the HTBI primer set. Via MiXCR, TCRdb re-called the multiplex PCR reads, giving one row per CDR3 protein. The repertoire holds hundreds of thousands of distinct CDR3 sequences, with around 38% as singletons. A remark on this clonotype: The antigen remains undetermined.

The study enrolled patients aged 18 to 65 with newly diagnosed hyperthyroidism of under 2 months' duration. It was uncontrolled infection, other autoimmune disease, pregnancy or lactation that excluded patients. J was trimmed by 2 bases and V by 6 bases; bases with no gene match: 13. CDR3 length: 17 residues. The germline V gene has CDR1 MDHEN and CDR2 SYDVKM. The origin of this receptor is a man between 18 and 29 years old with Graves' hyperthyroidism. The rearrangement joins TRBV28 to TRBJ1-2; 9 nucleotides match TRBD1. Sequencing input: blood. In nucleotides, the CDR3 is TGTGCCAGCAGGACATTGGCTACGGGACAGGGAAACTATGGCTACACCTTC. Its translation: CASRTLATGQGNYGYTF.